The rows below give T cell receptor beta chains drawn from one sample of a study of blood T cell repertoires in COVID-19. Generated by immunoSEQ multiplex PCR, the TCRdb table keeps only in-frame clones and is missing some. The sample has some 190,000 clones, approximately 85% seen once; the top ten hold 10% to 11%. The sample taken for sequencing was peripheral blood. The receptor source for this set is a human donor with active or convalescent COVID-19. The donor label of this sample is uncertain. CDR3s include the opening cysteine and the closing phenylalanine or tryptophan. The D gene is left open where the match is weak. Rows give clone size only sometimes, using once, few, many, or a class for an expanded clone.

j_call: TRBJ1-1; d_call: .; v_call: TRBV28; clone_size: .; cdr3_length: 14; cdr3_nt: TGTGCCAGCAGCCTCCATACAGGGAACACTGAAGCTTTCTTT; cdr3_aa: CASSLHTGNTEAFF
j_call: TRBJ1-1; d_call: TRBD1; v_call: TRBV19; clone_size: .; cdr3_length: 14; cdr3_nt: TGTGCCAGTAGCGACAGGGCCATGAACACTGAAGCTTTCTTT; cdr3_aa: CASSDRAMNTEAFF
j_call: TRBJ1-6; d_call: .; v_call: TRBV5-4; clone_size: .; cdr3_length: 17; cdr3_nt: TGTGCCAGCAGCGGCATCGGGGGGGGCTCCTATAATTCACCCCTCCACTTT; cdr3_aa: CASSGIGGGSYNSPLHF
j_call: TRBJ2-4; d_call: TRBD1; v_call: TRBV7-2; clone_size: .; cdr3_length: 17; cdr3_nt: TGTGCCAGCAGCTCTCACAGGGGTCCATTAGCCAAAAACATTCAGTACTTC; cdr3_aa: CASSSHRGPLAKNIQYF
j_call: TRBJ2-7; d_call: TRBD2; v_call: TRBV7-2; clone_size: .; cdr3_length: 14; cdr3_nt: TGTGCCAGCAGCTCCGGACTAGCGGGAGTTGAGCAGTACTTC; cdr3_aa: CASSSGLAGVEQYF
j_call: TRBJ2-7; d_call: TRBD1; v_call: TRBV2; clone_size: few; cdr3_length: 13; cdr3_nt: TGTGCCAGCAGTGGACAGGGGACCTACGAGCAGTACTTC; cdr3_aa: CASSGQGTYEQYF
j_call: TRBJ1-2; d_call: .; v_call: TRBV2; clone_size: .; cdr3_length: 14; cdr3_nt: TGTGCCAGCAGTGAACCAGGGCCGAGCTATGGCTACACCTTC; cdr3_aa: CASSEPGPSYGYTF
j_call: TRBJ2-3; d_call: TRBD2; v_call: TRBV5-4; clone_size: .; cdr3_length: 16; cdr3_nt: TGTGCCAGCAGTAGGACTAGCGGAGCTACCACAGATACGCAGTATTTT; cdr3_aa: CASSRTSGATTDTQYF
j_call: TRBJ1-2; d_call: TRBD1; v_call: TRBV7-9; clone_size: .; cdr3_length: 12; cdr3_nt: TGTGCCAGCGAGCAGGGGGCAGGGGGCTACACCTTC; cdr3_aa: CASEQGAGGYTF
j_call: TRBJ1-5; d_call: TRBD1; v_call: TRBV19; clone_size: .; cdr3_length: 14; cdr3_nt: TGTGCCAGCAAGGGACAGGGGGGAGGAGAGCCCCAGCATTTT; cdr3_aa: CASKGQGGGEPQHF
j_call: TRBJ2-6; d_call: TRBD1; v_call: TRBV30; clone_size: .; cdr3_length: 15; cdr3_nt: TGTGCCTGGAGTTCAGGGGGCGCTGGGGCCAACGTCCTGACTTTC; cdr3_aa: CAWSSGGAGANVLTF
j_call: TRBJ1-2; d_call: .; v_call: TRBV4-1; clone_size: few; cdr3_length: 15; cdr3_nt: TGCGCCAGCAGCCAAGCTCAGACAGGCAACTATGGCTACACCTTC; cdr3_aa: CASSQAQTGNYGYTF
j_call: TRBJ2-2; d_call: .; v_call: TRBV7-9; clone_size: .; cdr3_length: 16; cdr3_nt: TGTGCCAGCAGCCCCCAGGGGAGCTTGACTTGGGGGGAGCTGTTTTTT; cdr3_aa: CASSPQGSLTWGELFF
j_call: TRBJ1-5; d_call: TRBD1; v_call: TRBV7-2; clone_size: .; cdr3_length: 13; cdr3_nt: TGTGCCAGCAGCCGGGACAGGGGTCAGCCCCAGCATTTT; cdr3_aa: CASSRDRGQPQHF
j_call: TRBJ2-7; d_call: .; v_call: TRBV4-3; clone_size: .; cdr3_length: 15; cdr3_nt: TGCGCCAGCAGCCGAACGGTCTTAAGCCCCTACGAGCAGTACTTC; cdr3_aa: CASSRTVLSPYEQYF
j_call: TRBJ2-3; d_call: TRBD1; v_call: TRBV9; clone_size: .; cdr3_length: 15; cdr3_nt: TGTGCCAGCAGCCCCGGGGGACAGGGATGGGATACGCAGTATTTT; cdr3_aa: CASSPGGQGWDTQYF
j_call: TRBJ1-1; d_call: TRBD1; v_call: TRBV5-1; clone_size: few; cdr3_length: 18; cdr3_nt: TGCGCCAGCAGCTTGGCCCCCCCCTCGACAGGGATGAACACTGAAGCTTTCTTT; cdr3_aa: CASSLAPPSTGMNTEAFF
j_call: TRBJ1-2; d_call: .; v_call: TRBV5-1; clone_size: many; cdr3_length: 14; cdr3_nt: TGCGCCAGCAGCTTGGCCGTTGGAGGGAGGGGCTACACCTTC; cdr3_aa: CASSLAVGGRGYTF
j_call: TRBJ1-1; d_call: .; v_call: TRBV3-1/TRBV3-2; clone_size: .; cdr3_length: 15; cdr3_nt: TGTGCCAGCAGCTCGTTTTCGGGACAGAACACTGAAGCTTTCTTT; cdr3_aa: CASSSFSGQNTEAFF
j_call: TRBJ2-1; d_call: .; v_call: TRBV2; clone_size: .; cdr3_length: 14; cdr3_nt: TGTGCCAGCAGTGCGCGGCGGATGGACAATGAGCAGTTCTTC; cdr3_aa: CASSARRMDNEQFF
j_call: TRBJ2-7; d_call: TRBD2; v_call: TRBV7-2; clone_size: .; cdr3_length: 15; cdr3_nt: TGTGCCAGCAGCTTAGTAGCGGGAGTTTCCTACGAGCAGTACTTC; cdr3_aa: CASSLVAGVSYEQYF
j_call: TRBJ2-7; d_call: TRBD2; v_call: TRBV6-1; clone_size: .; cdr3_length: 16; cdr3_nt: TGTGCCAGCAGTGACCCAAAGCGGGGGGGGGCCTACGAGCAGTACTTC; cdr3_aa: CASSDPKRGGAYEQYF
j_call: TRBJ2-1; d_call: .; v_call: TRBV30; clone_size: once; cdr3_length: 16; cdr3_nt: TGTGCCTGGAGTGTAGGTCTGCGCGGCTACTACAATGAGCAGTTCTTC; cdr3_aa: CAWSVGLRGYYNEQFF
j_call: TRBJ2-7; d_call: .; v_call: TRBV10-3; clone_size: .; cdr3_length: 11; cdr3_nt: TGTGCCATCAGTACAGGCTACGAGCAGTACTTC; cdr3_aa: CAISTGYEQYF
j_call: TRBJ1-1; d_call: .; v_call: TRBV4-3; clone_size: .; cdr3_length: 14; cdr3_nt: TGCGCCAGCAGCCAAGATTCGGGGGACACTGAAGCTTTCTTT; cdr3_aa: CASSQDSGDTEAFF
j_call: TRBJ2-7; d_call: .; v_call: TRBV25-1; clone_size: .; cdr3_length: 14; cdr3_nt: TGTGCCAGTAGCCTGGGGGGGGCGTCCTACGAGCAGTACTTC; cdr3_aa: CASSLGGASYEQYF
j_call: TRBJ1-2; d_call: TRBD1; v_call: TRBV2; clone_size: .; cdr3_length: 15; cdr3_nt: TGTGCCAGCAGTGAAGAAACAGGGGGCGTCTATGGCTACACCTTC; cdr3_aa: CASSEETGGVYGYTF